The rows below give T cell receptor beta chains drawn from one sample of a study of technical replicates of blood from a few donors. TCRdb's table, derived via immunoSEQ multiplex PCR, lists solely in-frame clones and lacks some. The sample carries more than 75,000 clones, 86% recorded once. Sequenced material: PBMCs. These receptors originate from a human donor in good health. Some clones in this sample may be carry-over from other donors' samples. Both conserved end residues are part of each CDR3. D genes are given only for firm matches. The size entry is marked missing in some rows and otherwise reads once, few, many or a size class.

abundance: NA; d_gene: NA; j_gene: TRBJ2-5; v_gene: TRBV6-5; CDR3aa: CASSHRRGRETQYF; CDR3nt: TGTGCCAGCAGTCACCGACGGGGGAGGGAGACCCAGTACTTC
abundance: NA; d_gene: TRBD2; j_gene: TRBJ2-3; v_gene: TRBV13; CDR3aa: CASSPRSGGRTDTQYF; CDR3nt: TGTGCCAGCAGCCCCCGTTCCGGGGGGAGGACAGATACGCAGTATTTT
abundance: NA; d_gene: TRBD1; j_gene: TRBJ1-1; v_gene: TRBV2; CDR3aa: CASHKGTGGPEAFF; CDR3nt: TGTGCCAGCCACAAAGGGACAGGGGGCCCGGAGGCTTTCTTT
abundance: NA; d_gene: TRBD1; j_gene: TRBJ2-1; v_gene: TRBV19; CDR3aa: CASSTRQGMSYNEQFF; CDR3nt: TGTGCCAGTAGTACAAGACAGGGGATGTCGTACAATGAGCAGTTCTTC
abundance: once; d_gene: NA; j_gene: TRBJ1-6; v_gene: TRBV5-4; CDR3aa: CASSLQGGNSPLHF; CDR3nt: TGTGCCAGCAGCCTTCAGGGAGGTAATTCACCCCTCCACTTT
abundance: NA; d_gene: TRBD2; j_gene: TRBJ2-1; v_gene: TRBV7-3; CDR3aa: CASSYSGGRDEQFF; CDR3nt: TGTGCCAGCAGCTATAGCGGGGGCAGGGATGAGCAGTTCTTC
abundance: few; d_gene: TRBD1; j_gene: TRBJ1-1; v_gene: TRBV7-3; CDR3aa: CASSSRQGAAFF; CDR3nt: TGTGCCAGCAGCTCACGACAGGGGGCGGCTTTCTTT
abundance: NA; d_gene: NA; j_gene: TRBJ1-2; v_gene: TRBV4-3; CDR3aa: CASSPAGPNYGYTF; CDR3nt: TGCGCCAGCAGCCCCGCGGGACCCAACTATGGCTACACCTTC
abundance: NA; d_gene: NA; j_gene: TRBJ1-4; v_gene: TRBV5-1; CDR3aa: CASSLAGGYEKLFF; CDR3nt: TGCGCCAGCAGCTTGGCGGGGGGTTACGAAAAACTGTTTTTT
abundance: NA; d_gene: TRBD2; j_gene: TRBJ2-1; v_gene: TRBV7-2; CDR3aa: CASTVAGGRREQFF; CDR3nt: TGTGCCAGCACCGTAGCGGGGGGGCGTCGTGAGCAGTTCTTC
abundance: NA; d_gene: TRBD2; j_gene: TRBJ2-7; v_gene: TRBV7-2; CDR3aa: CASSPRPGTSGRYEQYF; CDR3nt: TGTGCCAGCAGCCCCAGGCCGGGGACTAGCGGGAGATACGAGCAGTACTTC
abundance: NA; d_gene: TRBD1; j_gene: TRBJ2-5; v_gene: TRBV5-1; CDR3aa: CASSWSTGPGETQYF; CDR3nt: TGCGCCAGCAGCTGGTCGACAGGGCCGGGGGAGACCCAGTACTTC
abundance: once; d_gene: TRBD1; j_gene: TRBJ1-4; v_gene: TRBV7-9; CDR3aa: CASSPPWTGREEKLFF; CDR3nt: TGTGCCAGCAGCCCGCCCTGGACAGGGAGAGAGGAAAAACTGTTTTTT
abundance: NA; d_gene: TRBD2; j_gene: TRBJ2-3; v_gene: TRBV19; CDR3aa: CASTPGLAGGRSTDTQYF; CDR3nt: TGTGCCAGTACCCCGGGACTAGCGGGAGGGCGGAGCACAGATACGCAGTATTTT
abundance: few; d_gene: NA; j_gene: TRBJ2-3; v_gene: TRBV4-1; CDR3aa: CASSQERKSPTDTQYF; CDR3nt: TGCGCCAGCAGCCAAGAAAGAAAGAGCCCCACAGATACGCAGTATTTT
abundance: NA; d_gene: TRBD2; j_gene: TRBJ2-2; v_gene: TRBV11-2; CDR3aa: CASSFRLAGGSNTGELFF; CDR3nt: TGTGCCAGCAGCTTTCGACTAGCGGGAGGATCTAACACCGGGGAGCTGTTTTTT
abundance: NA; d_gene: TRBD1; j_gene: TRBJ1-2; v_gene: TRBV7-9; CDR3aa: CASSLDRLGGYTF; CDR3nt: TGTGCCAGCAGCTTGGACAGGCTCGGGGGCTACACCTTC
abundance: NA; d_gene: NA; j_gene: TRBJ1-4; v_gene: TRBV7-2; CDR3aa: CASSLGWAGPLTNEKLFF; CDR3nt: TGTGCCAGCAGCCTTGGGTGGGCGGGACCGCTAACTAATGAAAAACTGTTTTTT
abundance: NA; d_gene: NA; j_gene: TRBJ2-7; v_gene: TRBV21-1; CDR3aa: CASIPRGRGRYEQYF; CDR3nt: TGTGCCAGCATCCCTAGGGGCAGGGGGCGGTACGAGCAGTACTTC
abundance: NA; d_gene: NA; j_gene: TRBJ1-1; v_gene: TRBV14; CDR3aa: CASTQTRETPREAFF; CDR3nt: TGTGCCAGCACCCAAACACGAGAGACCCCGCGGGAAGCTTTCTTT
abundance: NA; d_gene: TRBD1; j_gene: TRBJ1-1; v_gene: TRBV18; CDR3aa: CASSRGTGAGWTEAFF; CDR3nt: TGTGCCAGCTCACGCGGGACAGGGGCGGGATGGACTGAAGCTTTCTTT
abundance: NA; d_gene: TRBD1; j_gene: TRBJ2-7; v_gene: TRBV6-5; CDR3aa: CASTGTGQDEQYF; CDR3nt: TGTGCCAGCACAGGGACAGGGCAGGACGAGCAGTACTTC
abundance: NA; d_gene: TRBD1; j_gene: TRBJ1-1; v_gene: TRBV7-3; CDR3aa: CASSNRDRRMNTEAFF; CDR3nt: TGTGCCAGCAGCAACAGGGACAGGAGGATGAACACTGAAGCTTTCTTT
abundance: NA; d_gene: TRBD2; j_gene: TRBJ2-3; v_gene: TRBV4-3; CDR3aa: CASSQDLSSGGKGTDTQYF; CDR3nt: TGCGCCAGCAGCCAAGATTTGTCTAGCGGGGGGAAGGGCACAGATACGCAGTATTTT
abundance: once; d_gene: TRBD1; j_gene: TRBJ1-5; v_gene: TRBV29-1; CDR3aa: CSVTTGGSGQPQHF; CDR3nt: TGCAGCGTCACAACAGGGGGAAGCGGTCAGCCCCAGCATTTT
abundance: NA; d_gene: NA; j_gene: TRBJ1-4; v_gene: TRBV7-8; CDR3aa: CASSLVSQKGLHEKLFF; CDR3nt: TGTGCCAGCAGCTTAGTTTCCCAGAAGGGGCTCCATGAAAAACTGTTTTTT
abundance: once; d_gene: NA; j_gene: TRBJ1-2; v_gene: TRBV5-1; CDR3aa: CASSLGQNYGYTF; CDR3nt: TGCGCCAGCAGCTTGGGACAGAACTATGGCTACACCTTC
abundance: NA; d_gene: NA; j_gene: TRBJ2-5; v_gene: TRBV6-1; CDR3aa: CASSVTGRETQYF; CDR3nt: TGTGCCAGCAGTGTGACAGGGAGGGAGACCCAGTACTTC
abundance: NA; d_gene: TRBD1; j_gene: TRBJ1-2; v_gene: TRBV7-2; CDR3aa: CASSPTWDRDGYTF; CDR3nt: TGTGCCAGCAGCCCAACCTGGGACAGGGATGGCTACACCTTC
abundance: NA; d_gene: NA; j_gene: TRBJ2-1; v_gene: TRBV5-1; CDR3aa: CASSASGYNEQFF; CDR3nt: TGCGCCAGCAGCGCTTCGGGTTACAATGAGCAGTTCTTC
abundance: NA; d_gene: TRBD2; j_gene: TRBJ2-7; v_gene: TRBV4-3; CDR3aa: CASSHKLAGGPSSYEQYF; CDR3nt: TGCGCCAGCAGCCACAAACTAGCGGGAGGACCCAGCTCCTACGAGCAGTACTTC
abundance: NA; d_gene: TRBD1; j_gene: TRBJ1-2; v_gene: TRBV7-9; CDR3aa: CASSPADTGANYGYTF; CDR3nt: TGTGCCAGCAGCCCCGCGGACACAGGGGCCAACTATGGCTACACCTTC
abundance: NA; d_gene: NA; j_gene: TRBJ1-6; v_gene: TRBV7-9; CDR3aa: CASSFQGGNNSPLHF; CDR3nt: TGTGCCAGCAGCTTTCAAGGAGGGAATAATTCACCCCTCCACTTT
abundance: NA; d_gene: TRBD1; j_gene: TRBJ2-7; v_gene: TRBV7-6; CDR3aa: CASSLEVGGYSEQYF; CDR3nt: TGTGCCAGCAGCTTAGAGGTAGGGGGCTACAGCGAGCAGTACTTC
abundance: NA; d_gene: NA; j_gene: TRBJ2-1; v_gene: TRBV7-8; CDR3aa: CASSLLAAHRDEQFF; CDR3nt: TGTGCCAGCAGCTTACTGGCGGCCCACCGGGATGAGCAGTTCTTC
abundance: few; d_gene: NA; j_gene: TRBJ2-2; v_gene: TRBV30; CDR3aa: CAWSVVWGLNTGELFF; CDR3nt: TGTGCCTGGAGTGTAGTCTGGGGGCTGAACACCGGGGAGCTGTTTTTT
abundance: once; d_gene: NA; j_gene: TRBJ1-4; v_gene: TRBV5-1; CDR3aa: CASSLAAQTEEKLFF; CDR3nt: TGCGCCAGCAGCTTGGCCGCACAGACGGAAGAAAAACTGTTTTTT
abundance: NA; d_gene: NA; j_gene: TRBJ1-2; v_gene: TRBV9; CDR3aa: CASSVDSGDGYTF; CDR3nt: TGTGCCAGCAGCGTAGACTCAGGGGATGGCTACACCTTC
abundance: NA; d_gene: TRBD2; j_gene: TRBJ2-5; v_gene: TRBV4-3; CDR3aa: CASSQTIAGGPLYETQYF; CDR3nt: TGCGCCAGCAGCCAGACGATAGCGGGGGGGCCGTTGTATGAGACCCAGTACTTC
abundance: once; d_gene: TRBD1; j_gene: TRBJ2-7; v_gene: TRBV9; CDR3aa: CASSVDAGGNEQYF; CDR3nt: TGTGCCAGCAGCGTAGACGCAGGGGGCAACGAGCAGTACTTC
abundance: NA; d_gene: TRBD1; j_gene: TRBJ1-2; v_gene: TRBV9; CDR3aa: CASSTGGVSYGYTF; CDR3nt: TGTGCCAGCAGCACAGGGGGCGTCAGCTATGGCTACACCTTC
abundance: NA; d_gene: TRBD1; j_gene: TRBJ1-1; v_gene: TRBV29-1; CDR3aa: CSVEEDRVQGTEAFF; CDR3nt: TGCAGCGTTGAGGAGGACAGGGTCCAAGGTACTGAAGCTTTCTTT
abundance: NA; d_gene: NA; j_gene: TRBJ1-2; v_gene: TRBV29-1; CDR3aa: CSFTANYGYTF; CDR3nt: TGCAGCTTCACAGCTAACTATGGCTACACCTTC
abundance: NA; d_gene: TRBD2; j_gene: TRBJ2-1; v_gene: TRBV5-4; CDR3aa: CASSLLGLALNNEQFF; CDR3nt: TGTGCCAGCAGCTTACTCGGACTAGCGCTGAACAATGAGCAGTTCTTC
abundance: NA; d_gene: TRBD2; j_gene: TRBJ2-5; v_gene: TRBV9; CDR3aa: CASSAPAGGPQETQYF; CDR3nt: TGTGCCAGCAGCGCTCCAGCGGGAGGGCCTCAAGAGACCCAGTACTTC
abundance: few; d_gene: NA; j_gene: TRBJ1-5; v_gene: TRBV30; CDR3aa: CAWSVRRNQPQHF; CDR3nt: TGTGCCTGGAGTGTGAGGAGAAATCAGCCCCAGCATTTT
abundance: NA; d_gene: TRBD2; j_gene: TRBJ2-1; v_gene: TRBV30; CDR3aa: CAWAPSLAGGGEQFF; CDR3nt: TGTGCCTGGGCTCCTTCGTTAGCGGGAGGCGGGGAGCAGTTCTTC
abundance: NA; d_gene: TRBD1; j_gene: TRBJ2-7; v_gene: TRBV9; CDR3aa: CASSVSTGASYEQYF; CDR3nt: TGTGCCAGCAGCGTTTCGACAGGGGCAAGCTACGAGCAGTACTTC
abundance: once; d_gene: TRBD2; j_gene: TRBJ2-7; v_gene: TRBV27; CDR3aa: CASRSPGERELEQYF; CDR3nt: TGTGCCAGCAGATCCCCGGGGGAGCGGGAGCTCGAGCAGTACTTC